Listed below are T cell receptor beta chains from one sample, sequenced in a study of molecular identifiers for immune sequencing clone quantification. In TCRdb, the PCR reads were re-called with MiXCR into one record per CDR3 protein. This sample has roughly 300,000 distinct CDR3 sequences, with 24% found just once. Material for sequencing was naive CD8+ T cells from blood, with Jurkat cell RNA spiked in. All receptors derive from a human donor in good health. Some libraries in this study had Jurkat cell RNA spiked in. The CDR3 runs from the conserved cysteine through the conserved F or W. Fields, in order: D gene, J gene, clone size, V gene, CDR3 DNA, CDR3 protein. D genes are given only for firm matches. Only part of the rows carry a size: once, few, many, or a class if the clone is expanded.

>TRBD2|TRBJ2-5|.|TRBV3-1
TGTGCCAGCAGCCAAGATCCCGGGACTACCTACCAAGAGACCCAGTACTTC
CASSQDPGTTYQETQYF
>.|TRBJ1-5|.|TRBV27
TGTGCCAGCAGTTTTAGGGCTGGACAGCCCCAGCATTTT
CASSFRAGQPQHF
>TRBD1|TRBJ2-7|once|TRBV27
TGTGCCGGCAGCATACAGGGGGCGAGGTACTACTACGAGCAGTACTTC
CAGSIQGARYYYEQYF
>.|TRBJ1-1|.|TRBV19
TGTGCCAGTAGTATAGATGGACGTGGTGAAGCTTTCTTT
CASSIDGRGEAFF
>TRBD2|TRBJ2-1|.|TRBV2
TGTGCCAGCAGCGGGGGACTAGCCCTTAATGAGCAGTTCTTC
CASSGGLALNEQFF
>.|TRBJ2-3|.|TRBV4-3
TGCGCCAGCAGCCAAGACGGTTCAGATACGCAGTATTTT
CASSQDGSDTQYF
>.|TRBJ2-3|few|TRBV10-2
TGCGCCAGCAGGGGACCCGTCTCCAGGGTTACTAGCACAGATACGCAGTATTTT
CASRGPVSRVTSTDTQYF
>TRBD2|TRBJ2-7|.|TRBV19
TGTGCCAGTTCGGGGACTAGCTACTACGAGCAGTACTTC
CASSGTSYYEQYF
>.|TRBJ2-7|.|TRBV4-1
TGCGCCAGCAGCCAGATACTAGAGCGAGGCGCGCAGTACTTC
CASSQILERGAQYF
>.|TRBJ2-5|few|TRBV7-9
TGTGCCAGCAGCTTAGCCCAGGGACAAGGGACCCAGTACTTC
CASSLAQGQGTQYF
>TRBD2|TRBJ2-3|.|TRBV5-3
TGTGCCAGCAGCAAGGTATCTAGCGGGATGGAGGCAGATACGCAGTATTTT
CASSKVSSGMEADTQYF
>.|TRBJ2-3|many|TRBV7-2
TGTGCCAGCAGCTTAGAAGAGGCAGGGTCAGATACGCAGTATTTT
CASSLEEAGSDTQYF
>.|TRBJ2-3|.|TRBV27
TGTGCCAGCACGCGGGAAGGGGGTTTCACAGATACGCAGTATTTT
CASTREGGFTDTQYF
>.|TRBJ2-1|many|TRBV12-3/TRBV12-4
TGTGCCAGCAGCCCCGGGACTGGAGGCTACAATGAGCAGTTCTTC
CASSPGTGGYNEQFF
>.|TRBJ2-1|many|TRBV20-1
TGCAGTGCTAGCCTTCCAGAGCAGTTCTTC
CSASLPEQFF
>TRBD2|TRBJ2-1|few|TRBV12-3/TRBV12-4
TGTGCCAGCTCCCACGGGACTAGCGGCTACAATGAGCAGTTCTTC
CASSHGTSGYNEQFF
>TRBD2|TRBJ2-3|.|TRBV20-1
TGCAGTGCGGCTCGCGGGGGGGCGGGGAGTAGCACAGATACGCAGTATTTT
CSAARGGAGSSTDTQYF
>.|TRBJ1-5|.|TRBV28
TGTGCCAGCAGTTTACCGGACAGTAATCCGCCCCAGCAATTT
CASSLPDSNPPQQF
>TRBD1|TRBJ2-7|few|TRBV29-1
TGCAGCGTTGACCCCGAGGGGACAGGGTACGAGCAGTACTTC
CSVDPEGTGYEQYF
>.|TRBJ1-5|.|TRBV27
TGTGCCAGCAGTTTATTCGCTGGATATGGGCGAGGCAATCAGCCCCAGCATTTT
CASSLFAGYGRGNQPQHF
>TRBD1|TRBJ2-3|many|TRBV28
TGTGCCAGCAAGGGACAGGGGTTCACAGATACGCAGTATTTT
CASKGQGFTDTQYF
>.|TRBJ1-6|many|TRBV6-5
TGTGCCAGCAGTAGTTACACGGAGGGGGGAGCACCCCTCCACTTT
CASSSYTEGGAPLHF
>.|TRBJ2-3|many|TRBV29-1
TGCAGCGTTGAAGAAGGGTTTTACAGCCCAGATACGCAGTATTTT
CSVEEGFYSPDTQYF
>.|TRBJ2-7|many|TRBV5-1
TGCGCCAGCAGCTTATATAGCGGCTCCTACGAGCAGTACTTC
CASSLYSGSYEQYF
>.|TRBJ2-3|.|TRBV15
TGTGCCACCAGCAGAAAACAGGGTGCTAGCACAGATACGCAGTATTTT
CATSRKQGASTDTQYF
>TRBD1|TRBJ2-2|few|TRBV28
TGTGCCAGCAGTTTGAACAGGGGGCATTCCGGGGAGCTGTTTTTT
CASSLNRGHSGELFF
>.|TRBJ2-3|many|TRBV24-1
TGTGCCACCAGTGATACTTACACAGATACGCAGTATTTT
CATSDTYTDTQYF
>.|TRBJ1-1|many|TRBV12-3/TRBV12-4
TGTGCCAGCGGATTAATTGGGGGGCGCCAAGCTTTCTTT
CASGLIGGRQAFF
>TRBD2|TRBJ2-7|.|TRBV7-9
TGTGCCAGCAGCGGACGGACTAGCGGGACACACGAGCAGTACTTC
CASSGRTSGTHEQYF
>.|TRBJ2-7|.|TRBV5-3
TGTGCGAGCAGCTGTACTAGCTCTTCCTACGAGCAGTACTTC
CASSCTSSSYEQYF
>.|TRBJ2-2|.|TRBV30
TGTGCCTGGAGTGCACTGTTCACCGGGGAGCTGTTTTTT
CAWSALFTGELFF
>.|TRBJ1-1|many|TRBV9
TGTGCCAGCAGCGTAGTGTCAGGGGAGTACATGAACACTGAAGCTTTCTTT
CASSVVSGEYMNTEAFF
>.|TRBJ1-4|.|TRBV20-1
TGCAGTGCTAGAGATCAGAGCGTTGAGGTTCAGGATTGGGAGAATGCGGTAGAAAAACTGTTTTTT
CSARDQSVEVQDWENAVEKLFF
>.|TRBJ1-1|many|TRBV4-1
TGCGCCAGCAGCCAAGAGTCAGGGAGGGACACTGAAGCTTTCTTT
CASSQESGRDTEAFF
>.|TRBJ1-1|many|TRBV14
TGTGCCAGCAGCCAAGATGCGGGGTACACTGAAGCTTTCTTT
CASSQDAGYTEAFF
>.|TRBJ1-1|.|TRBV4-3
TGCGCCAGCAGCCAAGACGTGTCCCAAGAAGCTTTCTTT
CASSQDVSQEAFF
>.|TRBJ1-1|many|TRBV6-7
TGTGCCAGCAGTTACTCGAGACCCCCATCCGCACTTGAAGCTTTCTTT
CASSYSRPPSALEAFF
>.|TRBJ2-3|.|TRBV2
TGTGCCAGCCAGGGGCTATACACAGATACGCAGTATTTT
CASQGLYTDTQYF
>TRBD1|TRBJ2-7|few|TRBV20-1
TGCAGTGCTAATGCAATTGATTCTGGACAGGGGGCGTACGAGCAGTACTTC
CSANAIDSGQGAYEQYF
>.|TRBJ1-5|many|TRBV6-2/TRBV6-3
TGTGCCAGCAGTTACGGTCCGGTTCATGGCAATCAGCCCCAGCATTTT
CASSYGPVHGNQPQHF
>.|TRBJ1-5|.|TRBV7-9
TGTGCCAGCAGCTTAGCCGGGGCAAATCAGCCCCAGCATTTT
CASSLAGANQPQHF
>.|TRBJ1-5|.|TRBV19
TGTGCCAGTACGTCGGCAGAGTATAGCAATCAGCCCCAGCATTTT
CASTSAEYSNQPQHF
>.|TRBJ1-5|many|TRBV7-8
TGTGCCAGCAGCTCTTGGGCTGGGAATCAGCCCCAGCATTTT
CASSSWAGNQPQHF
>.|TRBJ2-2|many|TRBV21-1
TGTGCCAGCAGCGGGGAAACCGGGGAGCTGTTTTTT
CASSGETGELFF
>.|TRBJ1-6|.|TRBV27
TGTGCCAGCAGTTTACAGGGGTATAATTCACCCCTCCACTTT
CASSLQGYNSPLHF
>TRBD2|TRBJ2-2|.|TRBV7-9
TGTGCCAGCAGCTTTAGGAGACTAGCGTCCGGGGAGCTGTTTTTT
CASSFRRLASGELFF